This record covers a single T cell receptor beta chain. Generated by immunoSEQ multiplex PCR, the TCRdb table keeps only in-frame clones and is missing some. The table lists about 1.5 million clones, roughly 96% of them singletons. CDR3 length: 16 amino acids. V shed 5 bases and J 0 bases; nucleotides not matched to a gene: 7. Germline V gene data show CDR1 as MDHEN and CDR2 as SYDVKM. The source of the sample is a study of shared clonotypes between healthy human individuals. The chain joins TRBV28 to TRBJ2-1; TRBD2 aligns across 7 bases. The sequenced sample was naive CD4+ T cells sorted from blood. As to subset: CD45RA+ positively selected. This receptor was identified in a man aged 25 to 40 in good health. CDR3 sequence: CASSPIAGSSYNEQFF. CDR3 bases: TGTGCCAGCAGTCCTATAGCGGGCTCCTCCTACAATGAGCAGTTCTTC.